A selection of T cell receptor beta chains follows, all from one sample in a study of cytotoxic CD8 clonotypes in ibrutinib-treated CLL. Libraries were prepared by immunoSEQ multiplex PCR; TCRdb keeps only in-frame clonotypes and omits some of them. The data hold 250,000 to 350,000 clones, with around 69% observed a single time. The source material was PBMCs, sampled at disease progression, from a patient treated with ibrutinib. Receptors originate from a human donor with chronic lymphocytic leukemia. CDR3s include the opening cysteine and the closing phenylalanine or tryptophan. The order of the fields is J gene, V gene, clone size, D gene, CDR3 length, CDR3 DNA, CDR3 protein. A D gene is named only where the DNA matches it firmly. The size of a clone is reported for some rows only, either as once, few or many, or as a class for expanded clones.

>TRBJ2-7|TRBV29-1|-|TRBD1|13
TGCAGCGTTGAAGTAGGGACAGTCTACGAGCAGTACTTC
CSVEVGTVYEQYF
>TRBJ1-1|TRBV9|-|-|11
TGTGCCAGCAGCCAGGGACCCGAAGCTTTCTTT
CASSQGPEAFF
>TRBJ2-7|TRBV19|-|TRBD2|11
TGTGCCAGTAGGCGGGGGTTCGAGCAGTACTTC
CASRRGFEQYF
>TRBJ2-3|TRBV29-1|-|-|14
TGCAGCGACAGACGGGCAGGGGTCACAGATACGCAGTATTTT
CSDRRAGVTDTQYF
>TRBJ2-7|TRBV10-3|-|-|14
TGTGCCATCACTCGGACTGCTTTCTCCTACGAGCAGTACTTC
CAITRTAFSYEQYF
>TRBJ2-3|TRBV5-1|-|TRBD1|14
TGCGCCAGCAGCTTGGGGCAGGGGGCAGATACGCAGTATTTT
CASSLGQGADTQYF
>TRBJ2-3|TRBV5-1|-|TRBD1|14
TGCGCCAGCAGAGGGGGCTTGGGCACAGATACGCAGTATTTT
CASRGGLGTDTQYF
>TRBJ2-5|TRBV5-1|-|-|15
TGCGCCAGCAGCTCGGGCTCACTCGGGCAAGAGACCCAGTACTTC
CASSSGSLGQETQYF
>TRBJ1-1|TRBV6-5|once|-|12
TGTGCCAGCCTGCGGGGGGGGACTGAAGCTTTCTTT
CASLRGGTEAFF
>TRBJ1-4|TRBV6-6|-|TRBD1|14
TGTGCCAGCAGTTATATTCCAGGGGGAGAAAAACTGTTTTTT
CASSYIPGGEKLFF
>TRBJ2-7|TRBV5-1|-|-|13
TGCGCCAGCAGCTACGACACCAACTACGAGCAGTACTTC
CASSYDTNYEQYF
>TRBJ2-1|TRBV5-1|-|-|15
TGCGCCAGCAGCTTGGATCTTAGCTCCTACAATGAGCAGTTCTTC
CASSLDLSSYNEQFF
>TRBJ1-2|TRBV5-1|-|TRBD1|14
TGCGCCAGCAGCTTTACAGGGGGTCCTTCTGGCTACACCTTC
CASSFTGGPSGYTF
>TRBJ2-7|TRBV18|-|-|15
TGTGCCAGCTCACCGAGGAGCAACCCGTCCTACGAGCAGTACTTC
CASSPRSNPSYEQYF
>TRBJ1-5|TRBV15|-|-|12
TGTGCCACCAGCAGAGACGAGATAGCCCAGCATTTT
CATSRDEIAQHF
>TRBJ2-7|TRBV5-1|-|-|13
TGCGCCAGCAGCTTGGGTACAACATACGAGCAGTACTTC
CASSLGTTYEQYF
>TRBJ2-1|TRBV6-5|-|TRBD2|15
TGTGCCAGCAGCCTAGCGGGGGGTTTCTACAATGAGCAGTTCTTC
CASSLAGGFYNEQFF
>TRBJ2-7|TRBV28|-|-|14
TGTGCCAGCAGTTTACCGTTGAGCTCCTACGAGCAGTACTTC
CASSLPLSSYEQYF
>TRBJ2-5|TRBV20-1|-|-|11
TGCAGTGCTAGCCCCCAAGAGACCCAGTACTTC
CSASPQETQYF
>TRBJ1-2|TRBV9|-|-|13
TGTGCCAGCAGCCCCGACACAAACTATGGCTACACCTTC
CASSPDTNYGYTF
>TRBJ2-5|TRBV4-1|-|-|15
TGCGCCAGCAGCCGATCAGACAGGCCCCAAGAGACCCAGTACTTC
CASSRSDRPQETQYF
>TRBJ2-1|TRBV5-1|few|-|15
TGCGCCAGCAGCTTGGCCCAGGGGCGCATCGATGAGCAGTTCTTC
CASSLAQGRIDEQFF
>TRBJ2-3|TRBV2|-|TRBD2|14
TGTGCCAGCAGGAAAGCGGGACCCACAGATACGCAGTATTTT
CASRKAGPTDTQYF
>TRBJ2-7|TRBV14|few|-|14
TGTGCCAGCAGCCAAGAATTCAGGGCGAACGAGCAGTACTTC
CASSQEFRANEQYF